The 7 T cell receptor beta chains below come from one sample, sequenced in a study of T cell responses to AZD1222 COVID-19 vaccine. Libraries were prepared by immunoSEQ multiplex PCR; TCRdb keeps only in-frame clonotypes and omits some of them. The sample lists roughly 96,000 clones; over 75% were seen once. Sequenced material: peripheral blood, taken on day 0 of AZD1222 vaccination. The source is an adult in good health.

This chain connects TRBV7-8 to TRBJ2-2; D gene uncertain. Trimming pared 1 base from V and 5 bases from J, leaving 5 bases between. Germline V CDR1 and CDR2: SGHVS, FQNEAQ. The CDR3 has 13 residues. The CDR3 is CASSLEGTGELFF. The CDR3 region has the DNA TGTGCCAGCAGCTTAGAAGGGACCGGGGAGCTGTTTTTT.

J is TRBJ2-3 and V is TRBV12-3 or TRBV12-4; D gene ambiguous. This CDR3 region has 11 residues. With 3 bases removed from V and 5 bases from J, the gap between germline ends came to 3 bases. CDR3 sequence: CASSFRDTQYF. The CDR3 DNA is TGTGCCAGCAGTTTCAGAGATACGCAGTATTTT.

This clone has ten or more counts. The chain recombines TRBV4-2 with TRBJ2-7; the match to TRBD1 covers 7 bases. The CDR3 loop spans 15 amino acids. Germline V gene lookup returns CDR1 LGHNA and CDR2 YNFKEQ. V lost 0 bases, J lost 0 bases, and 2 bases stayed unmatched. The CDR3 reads CASSQEGQSSYEQYF. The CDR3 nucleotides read TGTGCCAGCAGCCAAGAGGGACAGAGCTCCTACGAGCAGTACTTC.

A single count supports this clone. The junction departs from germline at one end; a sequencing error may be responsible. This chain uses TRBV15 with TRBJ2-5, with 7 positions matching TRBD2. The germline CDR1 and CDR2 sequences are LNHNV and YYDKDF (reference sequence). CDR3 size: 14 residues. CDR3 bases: TGTGCCACCAGCCGGGGGACTACCGAAGAAACCCAGTACTTC. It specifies CATSRGTTEETQYF. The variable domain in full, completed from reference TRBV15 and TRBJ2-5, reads DAMVIQNPRYQVTQFGKPVTLSCSQTLNHNVMYWYQQKSSQAPKLLFHYYDKDFNNEADTPDNFQSRRPNTSFCFLDIRSPGLGDTAMYLCATSRGTTEETQYFGPGTRLLVL.

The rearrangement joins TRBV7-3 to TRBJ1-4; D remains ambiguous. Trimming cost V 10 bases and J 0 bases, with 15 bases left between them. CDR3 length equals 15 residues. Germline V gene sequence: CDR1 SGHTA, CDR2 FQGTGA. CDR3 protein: CAIILGRATNEKLFF. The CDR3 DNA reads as TGTGCCATCATTCTCGGGCGGGCAACTAATGAAAAACTGTTTTTT.

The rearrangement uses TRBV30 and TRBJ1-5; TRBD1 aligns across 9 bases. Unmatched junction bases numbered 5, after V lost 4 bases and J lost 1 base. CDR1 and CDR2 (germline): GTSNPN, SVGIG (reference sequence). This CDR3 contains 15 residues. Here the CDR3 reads CAWTTGGSSNQPQHF. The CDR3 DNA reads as TGTGCCTGGACTACAGGGGGCTCGAGCAATCAGCCCCAGCATTTT.

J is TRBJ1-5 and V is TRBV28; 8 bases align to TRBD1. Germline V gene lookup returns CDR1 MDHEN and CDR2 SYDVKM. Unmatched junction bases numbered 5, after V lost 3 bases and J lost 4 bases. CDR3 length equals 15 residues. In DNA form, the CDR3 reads TGTGCCAGCAGTTTGTGGGACAGGCAAAATCAGCCCCAGCATTTT. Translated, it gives CASSLWDRQNQPQHF. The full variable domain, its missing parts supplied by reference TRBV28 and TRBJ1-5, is DVKVTQSSRYLVKRTGEKVFLECVQDMDHENMFWYRQDPGLGLRLIYFSYDVKMKEKGDIPEGYSVSREKKERFSLILESASTNQTSMYLCASSLWDRQNQPQHFGDGTRLSIL.